The clone carrying this T cell receptor beta chain showed up just once. Its antigen is unknown. The source of the sample is a study of cytomegalovirus exposure and HLA in healthy donors. Study findings and constraints: The study had only CMV serostatus as immune exposure information. Productive status was seen about 90% or about 30% of the time for most TCR beta V segments in an earlier analysis. The study designated 164 TCR beta chains cytomegalovirus-associated.

The PCR had 60 Vbeta and 13 Jbeta primers. Assay used: immunoSEQ multiplex PCR; TCRdb lists only in-frame clones, some missing. The table lists about 190,000 clones, about 89% of them singletons. The origin of this receptor is a man aged 25 to 40 in good health and CMV-seronegative. Source material: PBMCs.

The CDR3 spells CASRSSGGAYNEQFF. CDR3 in DNA: TGTGCCAGCAGATCTAGCGGGGGGGCTTACAATGAGCAGTTCTTC. The J gene is TRBJ2-1, the V gene TRBV27, with 12 bases identical to TRBD2. Germline V gives CDR1 MNHEY, CDR2 SMNVEV (reference sequence). V was clipped by 6 bases and J by 4 bases; unmatched bases: 4. CDR3 size: 15 residues.